A single TCR beta chain is shown here with its context. Deletions cut 2 bases from V and 3 bases from J, with 10 bases between. CDR1 and CDR2 from the germline V gene are MDHEN and SYDVKM. This CDR3 comprises 14 residues. The data are from a study of blood T cell repertoires in COVID-19. Using immunoSEQ multiplex PCR, the repertoire was profiled, and TCRdb retains in-frame clones only, with some absent. Of about 200,000 clones listed, around 81% are singletons. Sequenced input: peripheral blood. The clonotype was recovered from a woman between 65 and 79 years old with acute or convalescent COVID-19. The gene calls are TRBV28 and TRBJ1-1, with a weak D call TRBD1 (5 bases). CDR3 coding DNA: TGTGCCAGCAGTTTAGGGGGGGAGGACACTGAAGCTTTCTTT. Translating it yields CASSLGGEDTEAFF.